The sequence of this T cell receptor beta chain was determined in a study of blood T cell repertoires in COVID-19. Looking at the study overall: Sources were T cells, B-cell-depleted T cells, or PBMCs; the material itself was cDNA or gDNA.

Data came from immunoSEQ multiplex PCR; TCRdb stores just in-frame clones and leaves some out. The table records 120,000 to 150,000 clones, 80% to 90% of them present only once. In its sample, this clone ranks as medium-sized. The clonotype comes from a woman aged 55-75 years with COVID-19, enrolled during active disease. The sample consisted of peripheral blood.

CDR3 nucleotide sequence: TGTGCCAGTAGTATCGTTGCCGGGACAGGGGTTGGCTATGGCTACACCTTC. Translation gives CASSIVAGTGVGYGYTF. The chain links TRBV19 to TRBJ1-2; 10 bases agree with TRBD1. Germline assignment: CDR1 LNHDA and CDR2 SQIVND (reference sequence). V trimming: 3 bases; J trimming: 4 bases; junction bases outside the gene matches: 11. CDR3 length equals 17 residues.